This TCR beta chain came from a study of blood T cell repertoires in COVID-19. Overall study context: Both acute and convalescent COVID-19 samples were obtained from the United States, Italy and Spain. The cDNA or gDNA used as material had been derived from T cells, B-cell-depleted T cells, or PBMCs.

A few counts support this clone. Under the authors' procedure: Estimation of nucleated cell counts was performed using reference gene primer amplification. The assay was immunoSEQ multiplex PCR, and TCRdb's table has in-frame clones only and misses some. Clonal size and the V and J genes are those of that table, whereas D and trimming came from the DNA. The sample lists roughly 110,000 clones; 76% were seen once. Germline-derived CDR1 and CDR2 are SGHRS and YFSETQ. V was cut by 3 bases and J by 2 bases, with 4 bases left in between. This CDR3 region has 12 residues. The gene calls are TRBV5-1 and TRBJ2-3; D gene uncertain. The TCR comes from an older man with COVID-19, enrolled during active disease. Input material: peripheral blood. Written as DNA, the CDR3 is TGCGCCAGCAGCTCTCTCACAGATACGCAGTATTTT. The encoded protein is CASSSLTDTQYF.